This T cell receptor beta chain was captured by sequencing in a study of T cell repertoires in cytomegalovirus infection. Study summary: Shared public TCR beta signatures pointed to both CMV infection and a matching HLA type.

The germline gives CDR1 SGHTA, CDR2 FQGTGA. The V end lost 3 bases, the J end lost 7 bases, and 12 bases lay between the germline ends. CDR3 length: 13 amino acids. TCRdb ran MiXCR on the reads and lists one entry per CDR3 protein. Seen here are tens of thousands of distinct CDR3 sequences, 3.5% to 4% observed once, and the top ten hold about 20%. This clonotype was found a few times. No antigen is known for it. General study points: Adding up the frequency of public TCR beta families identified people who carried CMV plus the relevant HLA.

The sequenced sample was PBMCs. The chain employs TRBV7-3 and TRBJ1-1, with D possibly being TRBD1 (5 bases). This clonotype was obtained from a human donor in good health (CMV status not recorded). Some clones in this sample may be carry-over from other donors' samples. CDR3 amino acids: CASSFTFGGEAFF. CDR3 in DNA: TGTGCCAGCAGCTTCACTTTCGGGGGTGAAGCTTTCTTT.